This TCR beta chain was found in a study of vaccination effects on CD4 cells after COVID-19. Sequencing was preceded by expansion of antigen-specific CD4+ T cells with viral peptide pools in the ViraFEST assay. Researchers isolated CD4+ T cells once approximately eleven days of culture had elapsed. BNT162b2 vaccine or mRNA-1273 vaccine was given to participants in two doses. Sequencing used immunoSEQ multiplex PCR; TCRdb keeps in-frame clones, though not all of them. The table has about 80,000 clones, 60% to 80% seen once; the top ten hold about 1%. Worth noting for this clone: What it recognizes is unknown.

Germline CDR1 and CDR2: MNHNY and SVGAGI (reference sequence). This CDR3 has 16 amino acids. Trimming shortened V by 0 bases and J by 7 bases, and 16 bases separated the two germline ends. This chain joins TRBV6-6 and TRBJ1-5; no clear D. Sequenced material: CD4+ T cells from PBMCs cultured with HCoV-OC43 spike peptides, taken after COVID-19 vaccination. Subset noted: HCoV-OC43 spike overlapping peptide pool stimulation. This receptor was taken from a human donor who received a COVID-19 vaccine. CDR3 protein: CASSYSPTRENQPQHF. CDR3 in DNA: TGTGCCAGCAGTTACTCCCCGACGAGGGAAAACCAGCCCCAGCATTTT.